The next 16 T cell receptor beta chains were all read from a single sample in a study of cytomegalovirus exposure and HLA in healthy donors. The primer mix had 60 Vbeta and 13 Jbeta primers. TCRdb's table, derived via immunoSEQ multiplex PCR, lists solely in-frame clones and lacks some. Here the sample spans under 200,000 clones, around 79% being singletons. The sample comprised PBMCs. These receptors came from a woman aged 40-49 years in good health and CMV-seronegative.

This sequence joins TRBV2 and TRBJ2-7; 8 bases match TRBD2. The CDR3 length is 14 residues. The V gene end was trimmed by 6 bases and the J gene end by 7 bases; junction bases not matched to a gene: 11. Germline V CDR1 and CDR2: SNHLY, FYNNEI. CDR3 loop: CASRTGGSLGEQYF. The CDR3 coding sequence is TGTGCCAGCAGGACGGGAGGGTCGCTGGGAGAGCAGTACTTC.

The J gene is TRBJ1-1, the V gene TRBV29-1, with D perhaps TRBD1 (6 bases). Germline-derived CDR1 and CDR2 are SQVTM and ANQGSEA. V was pared by 5 bases and J by 1 base, with 14 bases between. This CDR3 has 14 residues. The CDR3 nucleotides are TGCAGCGTTCCCAGCGGGGGCGCGAACACTGAAGCTTTCTTT. Its translation: CSVPSGGANTEAFF.

The chain recombines TRBV29-1 with TRBJ2-1; weak D call: TRBD2 (6 bases). V dropped 3 bases and J dropped 1 base, with 7 bases sitting between them. Germline V gene data show CDR1 as SQVTM and CDR2 as ANQGSEA. The CDR3 contains 13 residues. CDR3 coding DNA: TGCAGCGTTGAGGGGGGATCCTACAATGAGCAGTTCTTC. Translating gives CSVEGGSYNEQFF.

The chain uses TRBV4-3 and TRBJ2-7; 7 bases are a match to TRBD1. Germline V gene data show CDR1 as LGHNA and CDR2 as YSLEER. J lost 7 bases, V lost 4 bases, and 7 bases had no gene match. The CDR3 is 13 amino acids. The CDR3 DNA reads TGCGCCAGCAGCCTCGACAGGGTCAGGGAGCAGTACTTC. Protein: CASSLDRVREQYF.

This clone has a handful of counts. This chain uses TRBV5-1 with TRBJ2-1; 9 nucleotides agree with TRBD2. J gave up 10 bases and V 1 base, and 12 bases lay outside the gene matches. The CDR3 loop spans 16 amino acids. Germline CDR1 is SGHRS and CDR2 is YFSETQ. In nucleotides, the CDR3 is TGCGCCAGCAGCTTGTCGGCTGCTAGCGGGACGGGGGAGCAGTTCTTC. Translation gives CASSLSAASGTGEQFF.

The V gene is TRBV7-2, the J gene TRBJ2-1, with D perhaps matching TRBD1 (7 bases). Trimming removed 3 bases at V and 7 bases at J, with 13 bases between. The CDR3 loop spans 14 amino acids. Germline V gene lookup returns CDR1 SGHTA and CDR2 FQGNSA. CDR3 amino acids: CASSFIGGQNEQFF. As DNA, the CDR3 is TGTGCCAGCAGCTTTATCGGGGGACAGAATGAGCAGTTCTTC.

The CDR3 loop is CAISDSAGLPYNEQFF. CDR3 nucleotides: TGTGCCATCAGTGACTCAGCGGGACTACCTTACAATGAGCAGTTCTTC. The chain couples TRBV10-3 to TRBJ2-1; 7 positions agree with TRBD2. CDR1 and CDR2 (germline): ENHRY, SYGVKD. The CDR3 runs to 16 residues. V was clipped by 3 bases and J by 4 bases; unmatched bases: 9.

Only a few counts were recorded for this clone. The V call is TRBV5-1, the J call TRBJ1-2, with D maybe TRBD1 (6 bases). Germline CDR1 SGHRS, CDR2 YFSETQ. This CDR3 is 14 amino acids long. Trimming removed 6 bases at V and 4 bases at J, with 16 bases between. CDR3 coding DNA: TGCGCCAGCAAAGCGGGGGGCGAGGGCTATGGCTACACCTTC. It yields the protein CASKAGGEGYGYTF.

In its sample, this clone was seen a few times. The chain joins TRBV7-2 to TRBJ2-1, with TRBD2 matching 12 bases. V gave up 5 bases and J gave up 0 bases; unmatched junction bases: 5. CDR3 length equals 17 residues. Germline loops: CDR1 SGHTA, CDR2 FQGNSA. Here the CDR3 reads CASSESSGRGSYNEQFF. CDR3 nucleotide sequence: TGTGCCAGCAGCGAATCTAGCGGGAGGGGCTCCTACAATGAGCAGTTCTTC.

The V call is TRBV11-2, the J call TRBJ1-1, with D possibly TRBD1 on 6 matching bases. V was clipped by 3 bases and J by 1 base, with 9 bases between them. Germline V lookup: CDR1 SGHAT, CDR2 FQNNGV. The CDR3 is 14 residues long. CDR3 protein: CASSFQDRNTEAFF. CDR3 coding DNA: TGTGCCAGCAGCTTTCAGGACAGGAACACTGAAGCTTTCTTT.

This sequence joins TRBV7-2 and TRBJ1-2; weak D call: TRBD1 (6 bases). The CDR3 length is 15 residues. With 5 bases removed from V and 2 bases from J, the gap between germline ends came to 15 bases. Germline values: CDR1 SGHTA, CDR2 FQGNSA. The CDR3 nucleotides read TGTGCCAGCAGCCAAGAGGGGACAAGCAACTATGGCTACACCTTC. Residues: CASSQEGTSNYGYTF.

This clone was counted once. The V and J genes are TRBV7-6 and TRBJ2-5, with 10 bases identical to TRBD1. The DNA end is a closer match to TRBJ2-7, so the J assignment may be wrong. The germline V gene encodes CDR1 SGHVS and CDR2 FNYEAQ. The CDR3 contains 14 residues. In DNA form, the CDR3 reads TGTGCCAGCAGCCTCGACAGGGGGCCCTACGAGCAGTACTTC. Translation gives CASSLDRGPYEQYF.

The V call is TRBV2, the J call TRBJ1-5, with 11 bases fitting TRBD1. V shed 5 bases and J 4 bases; nucleotides not matched to a gene: 7. Looked up from germline, CDR1 is SNHLY and CDR2 is FYNNEI. The CDR3 contains 16 residues. The CDR3 sequence is CASSREDRGLNQPQHF. The CDR3 coding sequence is TGTGCCAGCAGTCGGGAGGACAGGGGGCTGAATCAGCCCCAGCATTTT.

The chain recombines TRBV7-2 with TRBJ1-6; TRBD1 agrees at 8 bases. V trimming: 5 bases; J trimming: 11 bases; junction bases outside the gene matches: 17. This CDR3 is built from 17 residues. Germline V lookup: CDR1 SGHTA, CDR2 FQGNSA. CDR3: CASSPIYRQGRITPLHF. As DNA, the CDR3 is TGTGCCAGCAGCCCCATTTATAGACAGGGGAGGATTACACCCCTCCACTTT. The whole variable domain, remainder taken from reference TRBV7-2 and TRBJ1-6, is GAGVSQSPSNKVTEKGKDVELRCDPISGHTALYWYRQSLGQGLEFLIYFQGNSAPDKSGLPSDRFSAERTGGSVSTLTIQRTQQEDSAVYLCASSPIYRQGRITPLHFGNGTRLTVT.

V usage is TRBV2 and J usage is TRBJ2-6; D gene ambiguous. V was pared by 7 bases and J by 2 bases, with 15 bases between. The CDR3 consists of 16 residues. Germline-derived CDR1 and CDR2 are SNHLY and FYNNEI. CDR3 sequence reads: CASNAGLNPGANVLTF. CDR3 bases: TGTGCCAGCAATGCCGGGTTGAACCCTGGGGCCAACGTCCTGACTTTC.

This clone was counted a single time. The chain is built from TRBV27 and TRBJ1-4; TRBD1 matches at 11 bases. The CDR3 consists of 16 residues. Germline values: CDR1 MNHEY, CDR2 SMNVEV (reference sequence). The ends lost 5 bases at V and 8 bases at J; junction bases unmatched: 10. CDR3 coding DNA: TGTGCCAGCAGTGGGACAGGGGGGCTTCCTGGGGAAAAACTGTTTTTT. It is translated as CASSGTGGLPGEKLFF.